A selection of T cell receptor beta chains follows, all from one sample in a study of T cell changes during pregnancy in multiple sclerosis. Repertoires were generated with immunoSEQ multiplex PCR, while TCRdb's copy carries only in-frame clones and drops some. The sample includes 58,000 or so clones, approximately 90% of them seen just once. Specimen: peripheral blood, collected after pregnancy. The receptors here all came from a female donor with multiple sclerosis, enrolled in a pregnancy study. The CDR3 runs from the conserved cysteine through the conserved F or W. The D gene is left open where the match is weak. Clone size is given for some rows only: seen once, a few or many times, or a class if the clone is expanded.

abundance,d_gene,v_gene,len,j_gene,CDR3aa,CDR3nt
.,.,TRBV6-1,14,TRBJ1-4,CASSEEDSVEKLFF,TGTGCCAGCAGTGAGGAGGACAGCGTTGAAAAACTGTTTTTT
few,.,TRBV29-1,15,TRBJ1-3,CSAALPRQGGHTIYF,TGCAGCGCCGCTCTGCCTAGACAAGGGGGACACACCATATATTTT
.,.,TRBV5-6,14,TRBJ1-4,CASSLDRINEKLFF,TGTGCCAGCAGCTTAGACAGAATTAATGAAAAACTGTTTTTT
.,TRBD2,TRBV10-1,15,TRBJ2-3,CASSEGTSGRDTQYF,TGCGCCAGCAGTGAAGGGACTAGCGGCCGAGATACGCAGTATTTT
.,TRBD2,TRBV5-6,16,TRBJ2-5,CASSWGSGGPEETQYF,TGTGCCAGCAGCTGGGGAAGCGGGGGGCCCGAAGAGACCCAGTACTTC
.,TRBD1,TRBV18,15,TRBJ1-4,CASSPLKGAREKLFF,TGTGCCAGCTCACCGCTTAAGGGGGCGAGGGAAAAACTGTTTTTT
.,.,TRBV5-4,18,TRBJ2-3,CASSPPGFWGLGTDTQYF,TGTGCCAGCAGCCCCCCCGGGTTTTGGGGGCTAGGCACAGATACGCAGTATTTT
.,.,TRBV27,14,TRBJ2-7,CASSLVGAAYEQYF,TGTGCCAGCAGTTTGGTGGGGGCTGCCTACGAGCAGTACTTC
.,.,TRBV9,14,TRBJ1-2,CASSVGDTNYGYTF,TGTGCCAGCAGCGTTGGGGACACTAACTATGGCTACACCTTC
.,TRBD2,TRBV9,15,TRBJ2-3,CASSERGESTDTQYF,TGTGCCAGCAGCGAGCGGGGGGAAAGCACAGATACGCAGTATTTT
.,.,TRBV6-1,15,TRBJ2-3,CASSESLGQADTQYF,TGTGCCAGCAGTGAATCCCTTGGGCAGGCAGATACGCAGTATTTT
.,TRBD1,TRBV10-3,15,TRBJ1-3,CAISWDRGPGNTIYF,TGTGCCATCAGTTGGGACAGGGGGCCTGGAAACACCATATATTTT
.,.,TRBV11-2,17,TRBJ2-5,CASSLDLWAKTGETQYF,TGTGCCAGCAGCTTAGATCTGTGGGCGAAAACGGGGGAGACCCAGTACTTC
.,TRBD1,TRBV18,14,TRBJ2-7,CASSGNRGSYEQYF,TGTGCCAGCTCAGGGAACAGGGGCTCCTACGAGCAGTACTTC
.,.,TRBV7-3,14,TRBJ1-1,CASSLDPLRSEAFF,TGTGCCAGCAGCTTAGACCCGCTGCGGTCTGAAGCTTTCTTT
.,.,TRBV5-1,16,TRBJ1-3,CASSLAVGGAGNTIYF,TGCGCCAGCAGCTTGGCAGTTGGTGGGGCCGGAAACACCATATATTTT
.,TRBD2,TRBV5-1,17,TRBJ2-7,CASSAGTSGVPYYEQYF,TGCGCCAGCAGCGCTGGGACTAGCGGTGTCCCCTACTACGAGCAGTACTTC
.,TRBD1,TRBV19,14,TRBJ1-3,CASTNLGGGNTIYF,TGTGCCAGTACGAATCTAGGGGGCGGAAACACCATATATTTT
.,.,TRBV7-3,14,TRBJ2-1,CASSVRGTYNEQFF,TGTGCCAGCAGCGTCAGGGGTACCTACAATGAGCAGTTCTTC
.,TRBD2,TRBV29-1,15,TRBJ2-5,CSAGGDRGGPETQYF,TGCAGCGCCGGGGGCGACCGGGGGGGCCCAGAGACCCAGTACTTC
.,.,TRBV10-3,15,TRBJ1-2,CAISDNRAGNYGYTF,TGTGCCATCAGTGATAATCGGGCGGGTAACTATGGCTACACCTTC
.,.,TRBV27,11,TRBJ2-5,CASAVGETQYF,TGTGCCAGCGCGGTCGGGGAGACCCAGTACTTC
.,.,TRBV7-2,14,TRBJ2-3,CASSLLASVDTQYF,TGTGCCAGCAGCTTACTAGCTAGCGTGGATACGCAGTATTTT
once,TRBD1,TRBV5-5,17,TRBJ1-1,CASSPRGTGGLDTEAFF,TGTGCCAGCAGCCCCCGTGGGACAGGGGGTTTAGACACTGAAGCTTTCTTT
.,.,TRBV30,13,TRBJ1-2,CAWSVQGAGSYTF,TGTGCCTGGAGTGTACAAGGAGCAGGGAGCTACACCTTC
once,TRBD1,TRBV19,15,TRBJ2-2,CASREGQGYAGELFF,TGTGCCAGTAGGGAGGGACAGGGTTATGCCGGGGAGCTGTTTTTT
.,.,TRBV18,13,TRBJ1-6,CASSGQFDSPLHF,TGTGCCAGCTCAGGACAGTTTGATTCACCCCTCCACTTT
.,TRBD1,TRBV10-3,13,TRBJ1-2,CAIRQGGPYGYTF,TGTGCCATCAGACAGGGGGGACCGTATGGCTACACCTTC
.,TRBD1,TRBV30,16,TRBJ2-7,CAWLPGTGRSAYEQYF,TGTGCCTGGTTGCCCGGGACAGGTCGATCGGCCTACGAGCAGTACTTC
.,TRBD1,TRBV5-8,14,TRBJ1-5,CASSYLTGEQPQHF,TGTGCCAGCAGCTATCTAACAGGGGAACAGCCCCAGCATTTT
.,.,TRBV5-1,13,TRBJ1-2,CASRPTQNYGYTF,TGCGCCAGCAGACCAACACAGAACTATGGCTACACCTTC
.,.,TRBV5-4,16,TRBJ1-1,CASSLTGSGWATEAFF,TGTGCCAGCAGCTTGACCGGGAGCGGGTGGGCCACTGAAGCTTTCTTT
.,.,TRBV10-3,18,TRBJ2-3,CAISYAQGTSYLTDTQYF,TGTGCCATCAGTTATGCACAGGGAACAAGCTACCTAACAGATACGCAGTATTTT
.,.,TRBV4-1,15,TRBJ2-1,CASSQEGNSWNEQFF,TGCGCCAGCAGCCAAGAGGGCAATTCGTGGAATGAGCAGTTCTTC
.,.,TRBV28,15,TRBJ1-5,CASSISGWVRQPQHF,TGTGCCAGCTCGATCTCAGGTTGGGTTCGTCAGCCCCAGCATTTT
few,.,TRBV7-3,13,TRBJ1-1,CASSTTRFTEAFF,TGTGCCAGCAGCACTACCCGGTTCACTGAAGCTTTCTTT
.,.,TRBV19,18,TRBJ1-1,CASSIVRLLESVNTEAFF,TGTGCCAGTAGTATAGTAAGGTTGTTGGAGAGCGTGAACACTGAAGCTTTCTTT
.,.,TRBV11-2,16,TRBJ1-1,CASSLVGWLSNTEAFF,TGTGCCAGCAGCTTAGTTGGCTGGTTATCGAACACTGAAGCTTTCTTT
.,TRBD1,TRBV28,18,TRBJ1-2,CASSLIGTAKGANYGYTF,TGTGCCAGCAGCCTAATAGGGACAGCCAAAGGGGCTAACTATGGCTACACCTTC
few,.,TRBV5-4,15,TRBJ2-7,CASSPGLLFKNEQYF,TGTGCCAGCAGCCCCGGACTTTTGTTTAAAAACGAGCAGTACTTC
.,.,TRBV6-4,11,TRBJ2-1,CASRGVGGEFF,TGTGCCAGCAGAGGGGTTGGGGGCGAGTTCTTC
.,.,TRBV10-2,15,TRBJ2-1,CASRTPGRTDNEQFF,TGCGCCAGCAGGACCCCAGGGAGGACGGACAATGAGCAGTTCTTC
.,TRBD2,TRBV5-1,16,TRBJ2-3,CASSLIASGGLSTQYF,TGCGCCAGCAGCTTGATCGCTAGCGGGGGGCTCAGTACGCAGTATTTT
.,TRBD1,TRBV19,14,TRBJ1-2,CASSSRQGVDGYTF,TGTGCCAGTAGTAGCCGACAGGGGGTCGATGGCTACACCTTC
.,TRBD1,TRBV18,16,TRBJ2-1,CASSPRTGVSYNEQFF,TGTGCCAGCTCACCCCGGACAGGGGTTTCCTACAATGAGCAGTTCTTC
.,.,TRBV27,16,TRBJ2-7,CASSLSPGVLQNEQYF,TGTGCCAGCAGTTTATCCCCGGGGGTGTTACAGAACGAGCAGTACTTC
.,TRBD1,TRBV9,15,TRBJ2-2,CASSVVGQRGGELFF,TGTGCCAGCAGCGTAGTGGGACAGCGCGGCGGGGAGCTGTTTTTT
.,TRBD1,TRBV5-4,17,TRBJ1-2,CASSPGTGGRSNYGYTF,TGTGCCAGCAGCCCGGGGACAGGGGGTCGAAGTAACTATGGCTACACCTTC
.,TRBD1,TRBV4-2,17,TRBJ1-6,CASSQGPPGTGLSPLHF,TGTGCCAGCAGCCAAGGTCCACCTGGGACAGGGTTATCACCCCTCCACTTT
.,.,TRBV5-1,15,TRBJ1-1,CASSLVGHSNTEAFF,TGCGCCAGCAGCTTGGTGGGACACTCGAACACTGAAGCTTTCTTT
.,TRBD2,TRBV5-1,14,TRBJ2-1,CASSPTASGNEQFF,TGCGCCAGCAGCCCGACGGCTAGCGGCAATGAGCAGTTCTTC
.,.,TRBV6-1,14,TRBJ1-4,CASRTGIGNEKLFF,TGTGCCAGCAGAACAGGGATCGGTAATGAAAAACTGTTTTTT
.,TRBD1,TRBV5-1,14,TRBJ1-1,CASSTTGSNTEAFF,TGCGCCAGCAGCACGACAGGGTCGAACACTGAAGCTTTCTTT
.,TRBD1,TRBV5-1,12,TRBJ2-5,CASSGQGETQYF,TGCGCCAGCAGCGGACAGGGGGAGACCCAGTACTTC